This T cell receptor beta chain comes out of a study of blood T cell repertoires in COVID-19. Study context: COVID-19 samples, acute and convalescent, were from the United States, Italy and Spain. PBMCs, B-cell-depleted T cells, or T cells provided the cDNA or gDNA that made up the material.

Method: immunoSEQ multiplex PCR; TCRdb's copy keeps in-frame clones and lacks some. The sample contains some 290,000 clones, just under 90% of which appear only once. Those enrolled, adults aged about 18 to 95 years, came from about two dozen US areas. Symptom resolution, clearance, or two negative PCRs marked donors in Cohort 3 as recovered. The CDR3 covers 17 residues. Germline V gives CDR1 LGHNA, CDR2 YSLEER. V lost 0 bases to trimming and J lost 2 bases, with 14 bases between them. The clonotype was recovered from a woman aged 25-40 years who had recovered from COVID-19. Sequencing input: PBMCs or T cells enriched from blood (not recorded which). The J gene is TRBJ1-3, the V gene TRBV4-3, with D possibly TRBD1 on 5 matching bases. Written as DNA, the CDR3 is TGCGCCAGCAGCCAAGATCGACAGTTTAGTCCTGGAAACACCATATATTTT. Translated: CASSQDRQFSPGNTIYF.